This entry is about one T cell receptor (beta chain). Methods used by the authors: How many nucleated cells were present was estimated from reference gene primer amplification. Clones were sequenced by immunoSEQ multiplex PCR, and TCRdb holds only the in-frame ones, with some missing. The V and J calls and clone size were taken over from that table, and D and trimming were inferred from the DNA. The sample shows over 150,000 clones, just under 90% of them seen only once. Patients from Seattle were sampled longitudinally, starting during active infection. The data derive from a study of blood T cell repertoires in COVID-19. About the study: The United States, Italy and Spain provided the acute and convalescent COVID-19 samples. PBMCs, B-cell-depleted T cells, or T cells were the source of the cDNA or gDNA that made up the material.

The CDR3 sequence is 15 residues long. The germline gives CDR1 LGHNA, CDR2 YNFKEQ. The V end was cut by 2 bases, the J end by 13 bases, with 18 bases between. The sequence derives from a woman between 65 and 79 years old with COVID-19, enrolled during active disease. The chain joins TRBV4-2 to TRBJ1-6; D is possibly TRBD1 (5 bases). The sequencing input was peripheral blood. As DNA, the CDR3 is TGTGCCAGCAGCCAACCACAACAGGACCCCGTTCCCCTCCACTTT. This codes for CASSQPQQDPVPLHF.